This TCR beta chain was captured by sequencing in a study of CD8 T cells in ankylosing spondylitis. Germline V CDR1 and CDR2: SGHNT, YENEEA. The CDR3 runs to 14 residues. The germline V and J ends were trimmed by 3 bases and 0 bases, with 8 bases remaining between them. Preparation of TCR beta libraries was done by quantitative 5'-RACE with molecular barcodes. From the 5' RACE reads, TCRdb called clonotypes with MiXCR, one entry per CDR3 protein. Seen here are 120,000 to 150,000 distinct CDR3 sequences, roughly 8% observed once, and the top ten hold under 7.5%. General study findings and limits: It was reported that disease-linked clones were significantly enriched in matched ankylosing spondylitis synovial fluid. A number of the motif variants had already been described in reactive arthritis synovial fluid and blood. Characteristic, it appeared, of ankylosing spondylitis blood was a TCR beta motif of eight highly homologous variants.

On this clonotype: Its antigen is currently unknown.

The V call is TRBV11-3, the J call TRBJ1-1, with D tentatively TRBD1 (5 bases). The receptor was derived from a male donor with ankylosing spondylitis. The sample comprised synovial fluid, either unsorted or a sorted T cell fraction (not recorded which). CDR3 sequence: CASSFDSMNTEAFF. CDR3 nucleotide sequence: TGTGCCAGCAGCTTCGACAGCATGAACACTGAAGCTTTCTTT.